This T cell receptor beta chain is from a study of CD8+ T cells in alopecia areata. Following RNA extraction, reverse transcription yielded cDNA that acted as the sequencing template. Assay used: immunoSEQ multiplex PCR; TCRdb lists only in-frame clones, some missing. The top ten hold roughly 15% of the sample, which has 95,000 to 100,000 clones, 61% seen once. Regarding treatment: oral pan-JAK inhibitor, 5-10 mg twice daily. As part of sample collection, lesional scalp punch biopsies and peripheral blood were taken from alopecia areata patients. The CDR3 is 15 amino acids. CDR1 MNHEY and CDR2 SVGAGI come from the germline V gene. The V end was cut by 8 bases, the J end by 0 bases, with 16 bases between.

This rearrangement joins TRBV6-5 to TRBJ1-1, with D perhaps matching TRBD1 (6 bases). The TCR originated in a human donor with alopecia areata. Sequencing was performed on CD8+ T cells sorted from blood, taken at week 4, from a patient treated with tofacitinib. CDR3 sequence: CASSWDTSMNTEAFF. DNA for the CDR3: TGTGCCAGCTCGTGGGACACTTCGATGAACACTGAAGCTTTCTTT.